The clone carrying this T cell receptor beta chain was observed a few times. Its antigen is still unknown. UMIs were added to TCR cDNA along with a universal primer site when it was made by 5'RACE template switching. TCRdb recomputed calls from the 5' RACE reads with MiXCR, one row per CDR3 protein. Of about 300,000 distinct CDR3 sequences listed, approximately 10% are singletons. These data belong to a study of T cells after yellow fever vaccination. Study information: Researchers used SMART-Seq v4 Ultra Low Input to prepare fractions that had low cell numbers.

Study-wide points: Booster sampling recovered most clones from primary vaccination (under 98% CD4, just over 85% CD8). Weaker, the secondary response peaked sooner, at day 5 versus 15.

Germline V gene data show CDR1 as SEHNR and CDR2 as FQNEAQ (reference sequence). V was clipped by 6 bases and J by 10 bases; unmatched bases: 10. The CDR3 is made up of 13 amino acids. Sequenced material: CD4+ T cells sorted from PBMCs, taken 5 days after the yellow fever booster vaccination. This sequence was found in a man aged 18-30 years who received the YFV17D yellow fever vaccine. V usage is TRBV7-9 and J usage is TRBJ2-7; 9 bases are a match to TRBD1. Here the CDR3 reads CASSRHTGGAQYV. In DNA, the CDR3 is TGTGCCAGCAGTCGCCACACAGGGGGCGCTCAGTACGTC.